This TCR beta chain was identified during a study of control samples from healthy donors and cancer patients. J gave up 0 bases and V 4 bases, and 5 bases lay outside the gene matches. CDR3 length: 18 amino acids. Germline V gene lookup returns CDR1 MNHEY and CDR2 SMNVEV (reference sequence). Only in-frame clones appear in the TCRdb table, and some are missing; sequencing was by immunoSEQ multiplex PCR. The repertoire holds tens of thousands of clones, with around 94% as singletons. Sequenced material: blood. The sequence was collected from a man aged 55 to 70 in good health. The genes are TRBV27 and TRBJ2-1; 14 bases align to TRBD2. CDR3: CASSWGLAGVTSYNEQFF. In DNA, the CDR3 is TGTGCCAGCAGTTGGGGACTAGCGGGAGTCACCTCCTACAATGAGCAGTTCTTC.